These 4 T cell receptor beta chains share one sample of origin, sequenced in a study of blood T cells in healthy people across ages. A second PCR, run for about 7 to 11 cycles, used a sample-barcoded 5' primer plus a J-beta primer mix. TCRdb re-derived calls from the 5' RACE reads in MiXCR, one entry per CDR3 protein. The sample holds 600,000 to 1,000,000 distinct CDR3 sequences, more than 45% seen once. Sequenced material: blood. All receptors come from a man aged 30 to 45 in good health.

The genes are TRBV4-3 and TRBJ1-2, with 8 nucleotides matching TRBD1. CDR1 is LGHNA and CDR2 is YSLEER in the germline V gene. The CDR3 totals 16 residues. V shed 0 bases, J shed 5 bases, and the junction held 8 bases outside the gene matches. Here the CDR3 reads CASSQERGQVIYGYTF. CDR3 sequence (DNA): TGCGCCAGCAGCCAAGAGCGGGGACAGGTGATTTATGGCTACACCTTC.

In nucleotides, the CDR3 is TGTGCCAGCAGCCAGGGGGGACAGAACAATGAGCAGTTCTTC. Its translation: CASSQGGQNNEQFF. V and J are TRBV3-1 and TRBJ2-1; D is possibly TRBD1 (7 bases). Trimming took 3 bases from V and 5 from J, leaving 11 bases between them. The CDR3 runs to 14 residues. CDR1 LGHDT and CDR2 YNNKEL come from the germline V gene (reference sequence).

The V call is TRBV20-1, the J call TRBJ1-2; tentatively, D is TRBD1 (5 bases). In germline, CDR1 is DFQATT, CDR2 SNEGSKA (reference sequence). The CDR3 loop spans 14 amino acids. V lost 3 bases and J 0 bases, leaving 11 bases between the germline ends. The CDR3, as DNA: TGCAGTGCTAGGGGGACGGAGTCTAACTATGGCTACACCTTC. This sequence encodes CSARGTESNYGYTF.

The J gene is TRBJ2-1, the V gene TRBV7-2; 7 bases line up with TRBD2. This CDR3 has 16 amino acids. Germline V gene lookup returns CDR1 SGHTA and CDR2 FQGNSA. J was trimmed by 9 bases and V by 4 bases; bases with no gene match: 15. The chain's CDR3 is CASSSYRTSFSSEQFF. The CDR3 nucleotides are TGTGCCAGCAGCTCCTACCGGACTAGTTTCAGTAGTGAGCAGTTCTTC.